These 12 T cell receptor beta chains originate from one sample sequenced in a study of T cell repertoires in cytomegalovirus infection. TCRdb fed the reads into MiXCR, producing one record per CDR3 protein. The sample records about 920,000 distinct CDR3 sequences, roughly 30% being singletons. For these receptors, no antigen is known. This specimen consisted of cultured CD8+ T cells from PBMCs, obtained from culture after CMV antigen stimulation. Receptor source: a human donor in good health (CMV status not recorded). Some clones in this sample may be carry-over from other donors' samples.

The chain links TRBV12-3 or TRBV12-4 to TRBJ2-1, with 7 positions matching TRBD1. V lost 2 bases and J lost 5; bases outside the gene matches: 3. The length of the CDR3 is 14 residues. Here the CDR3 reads CASSLSGTDNEQFF. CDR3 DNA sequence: TGTGCCAGCAGTTTATCCGGGACAGACAATGAGCAGTTCTTC.

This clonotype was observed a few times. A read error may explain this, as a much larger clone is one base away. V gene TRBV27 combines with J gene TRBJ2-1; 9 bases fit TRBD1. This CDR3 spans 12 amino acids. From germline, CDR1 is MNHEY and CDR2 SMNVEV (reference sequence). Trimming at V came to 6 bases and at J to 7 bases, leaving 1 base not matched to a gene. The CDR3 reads CASSGQGNEQFF. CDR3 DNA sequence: TGTGCCAGCAGCGGACAGGGGAATGAGCAGTTCTTC.

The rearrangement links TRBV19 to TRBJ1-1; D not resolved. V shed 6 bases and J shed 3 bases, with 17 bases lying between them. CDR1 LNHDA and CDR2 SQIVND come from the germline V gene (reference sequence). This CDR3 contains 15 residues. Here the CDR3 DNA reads TGTGCCAGTAGGGCCGTGAGGGAGGACTACACTGAAGCTTTCTTT. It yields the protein CASRAVREDYTEAFF. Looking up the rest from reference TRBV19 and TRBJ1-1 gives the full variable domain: DGGITQSPKYLFRKEGQNVTLSCEQNLNHDAMYWYRQDPGQGLRLIYYSQIVNDFQKGDIAEGYSVSREKKESFPLTVTSAQKNPTAFYLCASRAVREDYTEAFFGQGTRLTVV.

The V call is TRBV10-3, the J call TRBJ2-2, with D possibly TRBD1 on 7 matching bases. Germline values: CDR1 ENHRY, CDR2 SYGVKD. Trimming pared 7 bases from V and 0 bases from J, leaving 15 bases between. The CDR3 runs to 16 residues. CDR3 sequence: CAITPQGGPNTGELFF. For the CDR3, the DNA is TGTGCCATCACCCCGCAGGGGGGCCCGAACACCGGGGAGCTGTTTTTT.

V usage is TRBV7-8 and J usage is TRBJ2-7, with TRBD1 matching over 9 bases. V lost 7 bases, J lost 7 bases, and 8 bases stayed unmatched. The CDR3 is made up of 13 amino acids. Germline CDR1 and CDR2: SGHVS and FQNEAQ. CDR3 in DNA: TGTGCCAGCACCTGGACAGGGGCCAGGGAGCAGTACTTC. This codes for CASTWTGAREQYF. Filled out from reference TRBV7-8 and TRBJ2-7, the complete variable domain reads GAGVSQSPRYKVAKRGQDVALRCDPISGHVSLFWYQQALGQGPEFLTYFQNEAQLDKSGLPSDRFFAERPEGSVSTLKIQRTQQEDSAVYLCASTWTGAREQYFGPGTRLTVT.

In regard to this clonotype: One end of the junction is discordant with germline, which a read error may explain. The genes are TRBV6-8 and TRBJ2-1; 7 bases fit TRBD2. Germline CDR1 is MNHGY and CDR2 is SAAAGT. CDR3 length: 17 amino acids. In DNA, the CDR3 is TGTGCCAGCAGTTTGACCTTACTAGCGCCCACCGACAATGGGCAGTTCTTC. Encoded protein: CASSLTLLAPTDNGQFF.

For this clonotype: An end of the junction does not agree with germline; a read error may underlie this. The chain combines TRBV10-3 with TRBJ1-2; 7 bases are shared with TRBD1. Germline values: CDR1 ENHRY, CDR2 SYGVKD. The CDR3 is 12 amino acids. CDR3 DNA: TGTACCATCTCCGGACAGGTCTATGGCTACACCTTC. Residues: CTISGQVYGYTF.

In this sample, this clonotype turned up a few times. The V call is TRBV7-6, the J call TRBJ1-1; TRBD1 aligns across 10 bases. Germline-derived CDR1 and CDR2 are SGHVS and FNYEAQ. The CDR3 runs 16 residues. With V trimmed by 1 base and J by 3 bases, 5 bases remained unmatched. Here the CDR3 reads CASSLVPTGGHTEAFF. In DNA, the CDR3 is TGTGCCAGCAGCTTAGTACCGACAGGGGGCCACACTGAAGCTTTCTTT.

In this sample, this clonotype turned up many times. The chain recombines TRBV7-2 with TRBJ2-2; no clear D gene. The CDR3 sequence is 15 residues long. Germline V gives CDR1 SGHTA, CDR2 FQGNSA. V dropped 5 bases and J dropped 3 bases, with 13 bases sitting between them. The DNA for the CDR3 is TGTGCCAGCAGCGCCTGGGGTGGGGACACCGGGGAGCTGTTTTTT. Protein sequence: CASSAWGGDTGELFF.

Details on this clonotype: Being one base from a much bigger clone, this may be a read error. The CDR3 DNA sequence: TGTGCCAGTAGTATTGGGGCAGGGTCGGGGAATGAGCAGTTCTTC. This translates into CASSIGAGSGNEQFF. The chain links TRBV19 to TRBJ2-1; D tentatively reads TRBD1 or TRBD2 (5 bases each). CDR3 length: 15 residues. Trimming pared 3 bases from V and 7 bases from J, leaving 16 bases between. CDR1 and CDR2 from the germline V gene are LNHDA and SQIVND (reference sequence).

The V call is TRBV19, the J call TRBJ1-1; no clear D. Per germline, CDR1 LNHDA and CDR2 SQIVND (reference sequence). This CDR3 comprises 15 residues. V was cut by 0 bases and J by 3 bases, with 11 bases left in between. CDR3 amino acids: CASSIDWVRDTEAFF. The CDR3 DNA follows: TGTGCCAGTAGTATAGACTGGGTGAGGGACACTGAAGCTTTCTTT.

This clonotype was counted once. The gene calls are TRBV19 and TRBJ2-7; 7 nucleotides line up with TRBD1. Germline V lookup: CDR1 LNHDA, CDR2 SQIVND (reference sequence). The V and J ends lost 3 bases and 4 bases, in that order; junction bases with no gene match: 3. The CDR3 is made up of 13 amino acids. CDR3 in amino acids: CASSMARGYEQYF. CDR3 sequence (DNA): TGTGCCAGTAGTATGGCCAGGGGGTACGAGCAGTACTTC.